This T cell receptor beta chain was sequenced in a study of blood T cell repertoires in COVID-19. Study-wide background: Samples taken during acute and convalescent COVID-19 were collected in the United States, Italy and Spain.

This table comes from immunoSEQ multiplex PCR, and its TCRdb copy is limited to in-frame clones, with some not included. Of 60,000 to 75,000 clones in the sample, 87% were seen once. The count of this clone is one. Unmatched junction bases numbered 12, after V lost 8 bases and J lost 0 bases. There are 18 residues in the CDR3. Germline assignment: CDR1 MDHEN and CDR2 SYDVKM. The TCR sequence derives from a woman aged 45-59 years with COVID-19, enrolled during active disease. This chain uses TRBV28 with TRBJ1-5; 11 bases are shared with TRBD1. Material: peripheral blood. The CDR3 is CASGRRTGGAYSNQPQHF. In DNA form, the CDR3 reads TGTGCCAGCGGCCGAAGGACAGGGGGCGCGTATAGCAATCAGCCCCAGCATTTT.